The 32 T cell receptor beta chains presented below share a single source sample, sequenced in a study of T cell responses to AZD1222 COVID-19 vaccine. The data were produced by immunoSEQ multiplex PCR, yet TCRdb's version contains in-frame clones alone and is incomplete. The data hold some 200,000 clones, with over 80% observed a single time. The specimen was peripheral blood, collected on day 0 of AZD1222 vaccination. The receptors come from an adult in good health.

J is TRBJ2-3 and V is TRBV3-1 (or the pseudogene TRBV3-2); TRBD1 matches 7 bases. This CDR3 has 18 amino acids. V was clipped by 1 base and J by 3 bases; unmatched bases: 13. Germline values: CDR1 LGHDT, CDR2 YNNKEL (reference sequence). The CDR3 DNA follows: TGTGCCAGCAGCCAAGTCGCTACAGCACAGGGGATAACAGATACGCAGTATTTT. This translates into CASSQVATAQGITDTQYF.

The rearrangement joins TRBV7-9 to TRBJ2-1; 11 bases are a match to TRBD2. Trimming removed 0 bases from V and 4 bases from J; junction bases left unmatched: 2. Looked up from germline, CDR1 is SEHNR and CDR2 is FQNEAQ (reference sequence). The CDR3 has 16 amino acids. The CDR3: CASSLARLAGYNEQFF. The CDR3 DNA follows: TGTGCCAGCAGCTTAGCCCGACTAGCGGGATACAATGAGCAGTTCTTC.

The chain combines TRBV7-2 with TRBJ2-7, with 8 bases that match TRBD2. CDR1 is SGHTA, CDR2 FQGNSA, per germline. Trimming removed 4 bases from V and 0 bases from J; junction bases left unmatched: 8. CDR3 length: 16 amino acids. CDR3 region: CASSYGGAYSSYEQYF. DNA of the CDR3: TGTGCCAGCAGCTACGGGGGGGCCTATAGCTCCTACGAGCAGTACTTC. Full variable domain (remainder filled in from reference TRBV7-2 and TRBJ2-7): GAGVSQSPSNKVTEKGKDVELRCDPISGHTALYWYRQSLGQGLEFLIYFQGNSAPDKSGLPSDRFSAERTGGSVSTLTIQRTQQEDSAVYLCASSYGGAYSSYEQYFGPGTRLTVT.

The chain links TRBV4-3 to TRBJ2-6; D is ambiguous. Trimming took off 0 bases at V and 2 bases at J, with 8 bases between the two ends. Germline CDR1 is LGHNA and CDR2 is YSLEER. The CDR3 consists of 16 residues. This CDR3 reads CASSQDQRTGANVLTF. CDR3 DNA: TGCGCCAGCAGCCAAGATCAGCGAACTGGGGCCAACGTCCTGACTTTC.

V usage is TRBV6-2 or TRBV6-3 and J usage is TRBJ2-3, with 8 bases aligning to TRBD2. V lost 2 bases, J lost 1 base, and 17 bases stayed unmatched. This CDR3 is built from 20 residues. Germline values: CDR1 MNHEY, CDR2 SVGEGT. The CDR3 coding sequence is TGTGCCAGCAGTTACGGGGCGGTGGATAGCGGGACGGGCCGCACAGATACGCAGTATTTT. This sequence encodes CASSYGAVDSGTGRTDTQYF.

This clone was seen once. The chain uses TRBV7-9 and TRBJ2-2, with D hard to call. Trimming shortened V by 4 bases and J by 7 bases, and 7 bases separated the two germline ends. Germline V gene lookup returns CDR1 SEHNR and CDR2 FQNEAQ (reference sequence). The CDR3 consists of 12 residues. Here the CDR3 DNA reads TGTGCCAGCAGCTACGGTCTCGGGGAGCTGTTTTTT. Translation gives CASSYGLGELFF.

The chain is built from TRBV30 and TRBJ1-4, with D maybe TRBD1 (5 bases). CDR1 and CDR2 from the germline V gene are GTSNPN and SVGIG (reference sequence). The V end was cut by 7 bases, the J end by 7 bases, with 16 bases between. The CDR3 contains 13 residues. In nucleotides, the CDR3 is TGTGCCTCGGGACCCACTCCGGGTGAAAAACTGTTTTTT. Its protein product is CASGPTPGEKLFF.

V is TRBV18 and J is TRBJ1-3, with unresolved D. Trimming cost V 5 bases and J 0 bases, with 14 bases left between them. The CDR3 contains 16 residues. From germline, CDR1 is KGHSH and CDR2 LQKENI. The CDR3 spells CASSAGLTSSGNTIYF. The CDR3 region has the DNA TGTGCCAGCTCAGCCGGTTTGACCTCCTCTGGAAACACCATATATTTT.

CDR3 DNA: TGCGCCAGCAGCTTGGATGGGGGGCAGGGGAACACTGAAGCTTTCTTT. Encoded protein: CASSLDGGQGNTEAFF. The chain couples TRBV5-1 to TRBJ1-1, with a possible D match to TRBD1 (6 bases). In germline, CDR1 is SGHRS, CDR2 YFSETQ. The V end was cut by 0 bases, the J end by 1 base, with 13 bases between. The CDR3 has 16 residues. Combining the CDR3 with reference TRBV5-1 and TRBJ1-1 gives the whole variable domain KAGVTQTPRYLIKTRGQQVTLSCSPISGHRSVSWYQQTPGQGLQFLFEYFSETQRNKGNFPGRFSGRQFSNSRSEMNVSTLELGDSALYLCASSLDGGQGNTEAFFGQGTRLTVV.

The chain links TRBV27 to TRBJ1-1, with 7 bases identical to TRBD1. Germline loops: CDR1 MNHEY, CDR2 SMNVEV (reference sequence). The CDR3 runs 14 residues. Unmatched junction bases numbered 8, after V lost 6 bases and J lost 4 bases. The CDR3 nucleotides read TGTGCCAGCAGATCTGACAGGGTCGGCACTGAAGCTTTCTTT. Translating gives CASRSDRVGTEAFF.

This chain uses TRBV19 with TRBJ2-3; tentative D call: TRBD1 (7 bases). The CDR3 totals 17 residues. Germline values: CDR1 LNHDA, CDR2 SQIVND (reference sequence). V lost 3 bases, J lost 10 bases, and 26 bases lay in between. The CDR3 coding sequence is TGTGCCAGTAGTATCGGCCAGGGGGGACTTTCGTGGGAGGCGCAGTATTTT. This encodes CASSIGQGGLSWEAQYF.

The chain combines TRBV4-1 with TRBJ1-5, with TRBD1 as a possible D gene (5 bases). This CDR3 is 13 amino acids long. The ends were cut back, 8 bases at V and 6 bases at J, with 14 bases in the middle. Looked up from germline, CDR1 is MGHRA and CDR2 is YSYEKL. CDR3 DNA sequence: TGCGCCAGCGGTTCGGGGGTCGGTCAGCCCCAGCATTTT. Amino acids: CASGSGVGQPQHF.

The chain uses TRBV19 and TRBJ1-2; 7 bases align to TRBD1. V was clipped by 4 bases and J by 5 bases; unmatched bases: 16. Germline CDR1 reads LNHDA; CDR2 reads SQIVND (reference sequence). The CDR3 totals 17 residues. CDR3 amino acids: CASSTYHEDGTAYGYTF. The CDR3 DNA reads as TGTGCCAGTAGTACCTACCATGAGGACGGGACAGCTTATGGCTACACCTTC. Supplemented by reference TRBV19 and TRBJ1-2, the full variable domain reads DGGITQSPKYLFRKEGQNVTLSCEQNLNHDAMYWYRQDPGQGLRLIYYSQIVNDFQKGDIAEGYSVSREKKESFPLTVTSAQKNPTAFYLCASSTYHEDGTAYGYTFGSGTRLTVV.

The CDR3 region is CASSETPFTLHF. The CDR3 nucleotides are TGTGCCAGCAGTGAAACACCATTCACCCTCCACTTT. This rearrangement joins TRBV25-1 to TRBJ1-6; D call uncertain. This CDR3 has 12 amino acids. The germline CDR1 and CDR2 sequences are MGHDK and SYGVNS. V shed 2 bases and J shed 14 bases, with 10 bases lying between them.

This clone was observed a few times. The V gene is TRBV7-2, the J gene TRBJ1-2; TRBD1 matches at 8 bases. Germline CDR1 and CDR2: SGHTA and FQGNSA. The V and J ends lost 5 bases and 2 bases, in that order; junction bases with no gene match: 16. The CDR3 spans 18 residues. This CDR3 reads CASSHALPPGQENYGYTF. In DNA, the CDR3 is TGTGCCAGCAGCCACGCACTCCCCCCGGGACAGGAAAACTATGGCTACACCTTC.

This chain links TRBV18 with TRBJ1-1, with 7 positions matching TRBD1. This CDR3 is 14 amino acids long. The germline V gene has CDR1 KGHSH and CDR2 LQKENI. Unmatched junction bases numbered 4, after V lost 3 bases and J lost 3 bases. The CDR3 DNA follows: TGTGCCAGCTCACCGGTCAGGGGGGACACTGAAGCTTTCTTT. Translated, it gives CASSPVRGDTEAFF.

This clone was found a few times. CDR3 nucleotide sequence: TGTGCCAGCAGCACCAGACAGGCCTATGGCTACACCTTC. As protein: CASSTRQAYGYTF. The rearrangement joins TRBV7-2 to TRBJ1-2, with D possibly being TRBD1 (6 bases). V gave up 5 bases and J gave up 4 bases, with 11 bases separating them. The V gene's germline CDR1 is SGHTA and CDR2 FQGNSA. This CDR3 region has 13 residues.

This sequence joins TRBV14 and TRBJ2-3; 9 positions match TRBD1. Germline trimming cut 2 bases from V and 5 bases from J; bases unmatched to any gene: 2. The germline gives CDR1 SGHDN, CDR2 FVKESK. The length of the CDR3 is 14 residues. The DNA of the CDR3 is TGTGCCAGCAGCCAACCGGGACAGGGAGATACGCAGTATTTT. This codes for CASSQPGQGDTQYF.

This chain joins TRBV5-6 and TRBJ1-5; D call uncertain. V lost 4 bases to trimming and J lost 8 bases, with 10 bases between them. Per germline, CDR1 SGHDT and CDR2 YYEEEE. The CDR3 totals 12 residues. In nucleotides, the CDR3 is TGTGCCAGCAGCCTAGGAGCGGAGCCCCAGCATTTT. It yields the protein CASSLGAEPQHF.

The V call is TRBV18, the J call TRBJ1-6; D might be TRBD1 (6 bases). The V gene's germline CDR1 is KGHSH and CDR2 LQKENI. The V and J ends lost 4 bases and 11 bases respectively, with 15 bases between them. The CDR3 length is 14 residues. The CDR3 loop reads CASSLQGSSAPLHF. The CDR3 DNA follows: TGTGCCAGCTCACTACAGGGTTCGTCTGCACCCCTCCACTTT.

The V call is TRBV2, the J call TRBJ2-7; 7 bases map to TRBD1. Trimming removed 1 base from V and 2 bases from J; junction bases left unmatched: 5. The CDR3 spans 15 residues. Germline V CDR1 and CDR2: SNHLY, FYNNEI. CDR3 region: CASSEEGTATYEQYF. In nucleotides, the CDR3 is TGTGCCAGCAGTGAAGAGGGGACAGCCACCTACGAGCAGTACTTC.

The sample holds one count of this clone. The chain uses TRBV19 and TRBJ2-6; 10 bases are shared with TRBD1. Per the germline V gene, CDR1 is LNHDA and CDR2 is SQIVND (reference sequence). J lost 0 bases, V lost 2 bases, and 1 base had no gene match. The CDR3 runs 17 residues. The CDR3, as DNA: TGTGCCAGTAGTATACGGACAGGGGGCTCTGGGGCCAACGTCCTGACTTTC. Translation gives CASSIRTGGSGANVLTF.

The V gene is TRBV11-2, the J gene TRBJ1-4; no firm D call. V dropped 2 bases and J dropped 7 bases, with 11 bases sitting between them. Germline V gene lookup returns CDR1 SGHAT and CDR2 FQNNGV. The CDR3 length is 14 residues. This chain's CDR3 is CASSLSSPGEKLFF. CDR3 DNA: TGTGCCAGCAGCTTAAGTTCTCCGGGTGAAAAACTGTTTTTT.

This chain joins TRBV18 and TRBJ2-1; 15 bases agree with TRBD2. This CDR3 spans 14 amino acids. V lost 6 bases and J lost 13; bases outside the gene matches: 7. Germline V CDR1 and CDR2: KGHSH, LQKENI. The CDR3 here is CASSPGLAGGDQFF. The DNA for the CDR3 is TGTGCCAGCTCCCCCGGACTAGCGGGGGGGGACCAGTTCTTC.

The rearrangement uses TRBV5-8 and TRBJ1-2; D unresolved. CDR1 and CDR2 (germline): SGHTS, YDEGEE. The germline V and J ends were trimmed by 2 bases and 2 bases, with 13 bases remaining between them. CDR3 length: 15 amino acids. The CDR3 sequence is CASSFDFLNNYGYTF. CDR3 nucleotide sequence: TGTGCCAGCAGCTTCGACTTCCTAAACAACTATGGCTACACCTTC. Full variable domain (missing parts from reference TRBV5-8 and TRBJ1-2): EAGVTQSPTHLIKTRGQQATLRCSPISGHTSVYWYQQALGLGLQFLLWYDEGEERNRGNFPPRFSGRQFPNYSSELNVNALELEDSALYLCASSFDFLNNYGYTFGSGTRLTVV.

V usage is TRBV4-2 and J usage is TRBJ1-3; D gene ambiguous. Trimming took 0 bases from V and 4 from J, leaving 19 bases between them. The CDR3 spans 18 residues. Germline V CDR1 and CDR2: LGHNA, YNFKEQ. The CDR3 loop is CASSQDWSPTRSGNTIYF. DNA for the CDR3: TGTGCCAGCAGCCAAGACTGGTCACCGACTCGGTCAGGAAACACCATATATTTT.

The V call is TRBV7-2, the J call TRBJ2-2; D tentatively fits TRBD1 or TRBD2 (5 bases each). Trimming took 2 bases from V and 6 from J, leaving 10 bases between them. Per germline, CDR1 SGHTA and CDR2 FQGNSA. The CDR3 length is 14 residues. CDR3 DNA sequence: TGTGCCAGCAGCTTATTAGGGGACGCCGGGGAGCTGTTTTTT. This encodes CASSLLGDAGELFF.

The chain carries TRBV5-8 and TRBJ1-1; tentatively, D is TRBD1 (6 bases). CDR1 and CDR2 from the germline V gene are SGHTS and YDEGEE. The CDR3 has 13 amino acids. V gave up 1 base and J gave up 8 bases, with 12 bases separating them. CDR3 bases: TGTGCCAGCAGCTTGTATGGGGGCCGGGAAGCTTTCTTT. Translated: CASSLYGGREAFF.

The rearrangement links TRBV18 to TRBJ1-1; possibly TRBD1 for D (5 bases). Germline V gives CDR1 KGHSH, CDR2 LQKENI. Between the trimmed V and J ends, which lost 3 bases and 3 bases, there was a span of 8 bases. The CDR3 runs to 13 residues. The CDR3 nucleotides read TGTGCCAGCTCACCGGGGCAGGACACTGAAGCTTTCTTT. Protein product: CASSPGQDTEAFF.

CDR3 bases: TGTGCCAGCACTCAGGGGGTCTCCTCCTTTGCTGGGGCCAACGTCCTGACTTTC. This codes for CASTQGVSSFAGANVLTF. This chain joins TRBV28 and TRBJ2-6; TRBD1 aligns across 7 bases. The CDR3 has 18 residues. Germline CDR1 reads MDHEN; CDR2 reads SYDVKM. V dropped 7 bases and J dropped 2; count of bases not matched to a gene: 14.

The V gene is TRBV5-1, the J gene TRBJ2-1; 12 nucleotides match TRBD2. J was trimmed by 4 bases and V by 4 bases; bases with no gene match: 6. Germline assignment: CDR1 SGHRS and CDR2 YFSETQ. The CDR3 runs 16 residues. CDR3 DNA: TGCGCCAGCAGCAAGACTAGCGGGAGAGCATACAATGAGCAGTTCTTC. This sequence encodes CASSKTSGRAYNEQFF.

The count of this clone is one. The rearrangement joins TRBV7-8 to TRBJ2-5, with 9 bases aligning to TRBD2. The CDR3 is made up of 16 amino acids. V trimming: 1 base; J trimming: 5 bases; junction bases outside the gene matches: 8. Germline lookup yields CDR1 SGHVS and CDR2 FQNEAQ. The CDR3 bases are TGTGCCAGCAGCTTAGGAGGAGGTAGCGGGAGTGAGACCCAGTACTTC. It yields the protein CASSLGGGSGSETQYF.